The next 14 T cell receptor beta chains were all read from a single sample in a study of blood T cell repertoires in COVID-19. The method was immunoSEQ multiplex PCR; TCRdb's version includes in-frame clones alone and lacks a portion of them. This sample has roughly 200,000 clones, with just under 80% found just once. Sequencing was carried out using peripheral blood. These receptors were collected from a woman older than 75 with active or convalescent COVID-19.

The genes are TRBV5-1 and TRBJ2-3; unclear D gene. CDR1 and CDR2 (germline): SGHRS, YFSETQ. The CDR3 runs to 12 residues. V lost 2 bases and J 6 bases, leaving 7 bases between the germline ends. The CDR3 DNA is TGCGCCAGCAGCTTCGCGGCGGATACGCAGTATTTT. Its translation: CASSFAADTQYF.

J is TRBJ2-3 and V is TRBV30; D is possibly TRBD1 (5 bases). The CDR3 totals 15 residues. V was pared by 3 bases and J by 2 bases, with 15 bases between. Germline V lookup: CDR1 GTSNPN, CDR2 SVGIG (reference sequence). CDR3 region: CAWSGTGHSTDTQYF. Written as DNA, the CDR3 is TGTGCCTGGAGCGGCACCGGACATTCCACAGATACGCAGTATTTT.

The chain combines TRBV7-9 with TRBJ2-7, with 11 bases fitting TRBD1. This CDR3 contains 15 residues. Germline lookup yields CDR1 SEHNR and CDR2 FQNEAQ (reference sequence). The V gene end was trimmed by 6 bases and the J gene end by 9 bases; junction bases not matched to a gene: 13. DNA for the CDR3: TGTGCCAGCAGTCCTCCCGGGACAGGGGGGTTAGGGCAGTACTTC. The encoded protein is CASSPPGTGGLGQYF. Looking up the rest from reference TRBV7-9 and TRBJ2-7 gives the full variable domain: DTGVSQNPRHKITKRGQNVTFRCDPISEHNRLYWYRQTLGQGPEFLTYFQNEAQLEKSRLLSDRFSAERPKGSFSTLEIQRTEQGDSAMYLCASSPPGTGGLGQYFGPGTRLTVT.

The chain combines TRBV9 with TRBJ2-3; 13 bases align to TRBD2. The germline V gene encodes CDR1 SGDLS and CDR2 YYNGEE. V trimming: 0 bases; J trimming: 2 bases; junction bases outside the gene matches: 3. The CDR3 is made up of 17 amino acids. The DNA for the CDR3 is TGTGCCAGCAGCGTAGGGACTAGCGGGGGTTACACAGATACGCAGTATTTT. Encoded protein: CASSVGTSGGYTDTQYF.

This clone appeared a few times. The chain has TRBV3-1 (or the pseudogene TRBV3-2) and TRBJ1-1; a possible D gene is TRBD1 (6 bases). CDR1 and CDR2 from the germline V gene are LGHDT and YNNKEL (reference sequence). V was clipped by 5 bases and J by 0 bases, with 19 bases between them. The CDR3 spans 17 residues. As DNA, the CDR3 is TGTGCCAGCAGCGCCCGATTGGGGGGGGCATTGAACACTGAAGCTTTCTTT. Translation gives CASSARLGGALNTEAFF.

The J gene is TRBJ2-7, the V gene TRBV9, with D possibly matching TRBD1 (6 bases). CDR3 length: 16 amino acids. Trimming took 1 base from V and 3 from J, leaving 17 bases between them. Germline loops: CDR1 SGDLS, CDR2 YYNGEE. Written as DNA, the CDR3 is TGTGCCAGCAGCGTATCGGCAAACAGGGCCCTCTACGAGCAGTACTTC. The encoded protein is CASSVSANRALYEQYF.

This clone showed up just a few times. The chain is built from TRBV7-2 and TRBJ1-1, with D hard to call. V lost 2 bases and J 8 bases, leaving 9 bases between the germline ends. CDR3 size: 12 residues. CDR1 and CDR2 from the germline V gene are SGHTA and FQGNSA. The CDR3 loop reads CASSLYRGEAFF. In DNA form, the CDR3 reads TGTGCCAGCAGCTTATACCGGGGAGAAGCTTTCTTT. Looking up the rest from reference TRBV7-2 and TRBJ1-1 gives the full variable domain: GAGVSQSPSNKVTEKGKDVELRCDPISGHTALYWYRQSLGQGLEFLIYFQGNSAPDKSGLPSDRFSAERTGGSVSTLTIQRTQQEDSAVYLCASSLYRGEAFFGQGTRLTVV.

The chain couples TRBV2 to TRBJ1-4; D is possibly TRBD1 (5 bases). Per the germline V gene, CDR1 is SNHLY and CDR2 is FYNNEI. This CDR3 spans 15 amino acids. V was cut by 6 bases and J by 7 bases, with 18 bases left in between. The CDR3 nucleotides are TGTGCCAGCAGAAAAACGGCGGGGGGGACTGAAAAACTGTTTTTT. As protein: CASRKTAGGTEKLFF. The complete variable domain, with remaining parts taken from reference TRBV2 and TRBJ1-4, reads EPEVTQTPSHQVTQMGQEVILRCVPISNHLYFYWYRQILGQKVEFLVSFYNNEISEKSEIFDDQFSVERPDGSNFTLKIRSTKLEDSAMYFCASRKTAGGTEKLFFGSGTQLSVL.

CDR3 residues: CASSLETRGGTQYF. DNA of the CDR3: TGTGCCAGCAGCTTAGAGACTAGAGGTGGTACGCAGTATTTT. The chain links TRBV7-2 to TRBJ2-3, with D possibly matching TRBD2 (6 bases). The CDR3 runs 14 residues. The germline V gene encodes CDR1 SGHTA and CDR2 FQGNSA. V was clipped by 1 base and J by 8 bases, with 13 bases between them.

The rearrangement uses TRBV5-1 and TRBJ1-3, with 8 nucleotides matching TRBD1. The germline V gene encodes CDR1 SGHRS and CDR2 YFSETQ. The V segment lost 5 bases and the J segment 0 bases; nucleotides outside the gene matches: 4. CDR3 length: 15 amino acids. CDR3 DNA: TGCGCCAGCAGACTGGACAGGGTCTCTGGAAACACCATATATTTT. Residues: CASRLDRVSGNTIYF.

Comments on this clone: Distinct nucleotide sequences in the sample also encode this CDR3. The chain links TRBV10-3 to TRBJ1-3; unclear D gene. The V and J ends lost 6 bases and 4 bases respectively, with 13 bases between them. CDR3 size: 14 residues. From germline, CDR1 is ENHRY and CDR2 SYGVKD. The CDR3 protein is CAIRSDSSGNTIYF. The CDR3 region has the DNA TGTGCCATCAGATCGGACTCTTCCGGAAACACCATATATTTT.

The chain links TRBV29-1 to TRBJ2-5; no definite D call. The CDR3 runs to 13 residues. CDR1 and CDR2 from the germline V gene are SQVTM and ANQGSEA. V was trimmed by 7 bases and J by 3 bases, leaving 15 bases between them. The CDR3 loop reads CSGRYTVKETQYF. CDR3 nucleotide sequence: TGCAGCGGAAGATATACAGTGAAAGAGACCCAGTACTTC.

The rearrangement uses TRBV11-2 and TRBJ2-4; tentatively, D is TRBD1 (6 bases). Looked up from germline, CDR1 is SGHAT and CDR2 is FQNNGV. Trimming removed 4 bases from V and 2 bases from J, with 12 bases in between. The CDR3 runs to 15 residues. The CDR3 reads CASSSGQISKNIQYF. CDR3 nucleotides: TGTGCCAGCAGCTCCGGACAGATCTCCAAAAACATTCAGTACTTC. The full variable domain, its missing parts supplied by reference TRBV11-2 and TRBJ2-4, is EAGVAQSPRYKIIEKRQSVAFWCNPISGHATLYWYQQILGQGPKLLIQFQNNGVVDDSQLPKDRFSAERLKGVDSTLKIQPAKLEDSAVYLCASSSGQISKNIQYFGAGTRLSVL.

The gene calls are TRBV7-9 and TRBJ2-4; 9 bases match TRBD1. The J segment lost 8 bases and the V segment lost 4 bases, leaving 6 bases of the junction unmatched. Germline V gives CDR1 SEHNR, CDR2 FQNEAQ (reference sequence). This CDR3 region has 14 residues. The CDR3 is CASSYDRGKDIQYF. CDR3 DNA: TGTGCCAGCAGCTATGACAGGGGGAAGGACATTCAGTACTTC.